These T cell receptor beta chains were read from a single sample in a study of cytomegalovirus exposure and HLA in healthy donors. Generated by immunoSEQ multiplex PCR, the TCRdb table keeps only in-frame clones and is missing some. The sample includes approximately 93,000 clones, 82% seen only once; the top ten take over 3%. Sequences were obtained from PBMCs. These receptors were collected from a man aged 45-65 years in good health and CMV-seronegative. Both conserved end residues are trimmed from each CDR3. Fields, in order: D gene, V gene, CDR3 protein. A D gene is named only where the DNA matches it firmly.

. TRBV10-2 ASRGMSRAPYEQY
. TRBV9 ASSTTGPPCEAF
. TRBV9 ASSVEGRGNEQF
TRBD1 TRBV5-8 ASSPLDRVETQY
. TRBV7-2 ASSPPRRTDTQY
. TRBV19 ASSNQETQY
TRBD1 TRBV5-5 ASRIQGLRNTEAF
. TRBV5-1 ASRSSGFNNEQF
TRBD2 TRBV9 ASSVGGLAGEETQY
TRBD1 TRBV6-5 ASSWGTGAYEQY
. TRBV19 ASRTTSQVGSYNEQF
. TRBV9 ASSVEAGFTYEQY
. TRBV7-9 ASSPEGGAGQPQH
. TRBV6-4 ASSTGRGGYGYT
. TRBV6-6 ASSTQGRNTEAF
. TRBV5-1 ASSLGRGGSNQPQH
. TRBV28 ASSLSGLISGNTIY
. TRBV30 AWSTEWNTEAF
. TRBV7-3 ASSLNEGDTQY
. TRBV25-1 ASSDRSSYNSPLH
. TRBV28 ASRGTGGLSYEQY
TRBD1 TRBV7-2 ASSSDRVLHEQF